These 29 T cell receptor beta chains share one sample of origin, sequenced in a study of cytomegalovirus exposure and HLA in healthy donors. Amplification used 60 Vbeta primers and 13 Jbeta primers. Libraries were prepared by immunoSEQ multiplex PCR; TCRdb keeps only in-frame clonotypes and omits some of them. The sample lists about 150,000 clones, 75% to 85% occurring once. The sample comprised PBMCs. All receptors derive from a man under 40 in good health and CMV-seropositive.

V and J are TRBV23-1 and TRBJ1-5, with 7 bases that match TRBD1. TRBV23-1 is designated an ORF whose function remains uncertain. The CDR3 runs to 16 residues. Trimming took 6 bases from V and 4 from J; bases not matched to a gene: 12. The CDR3 loop reads CASSLIGTDQNQPQHF. In DNA, the CDR3 is TGCGCCAGCAGCCTTATAGGGACAGACCAGAATCAGCCCCAGCATTTT.

V and J are TRBV20-1 and TRBJ2-5, with D hard to call. Germline V gene lookup returns CDR1 DFQATT and CDR2 SNEGSKA (reference sequence). V was shortened by 3 bases and J by 5 bases, with 7 bases between the two germline ends. The CDR3 has 11 residues. The CDR3 loop reads CSARATETQYF. In nucleotides, the CDR3 is TGCAGTGCTAGGGCAACGGAGACCCAGTACTTC.

J is TRBJ1-2 and V is TRBV5-5; TRBD1 matches at 8 bases. The CDR3 spans 14 residues. The V gene's germline CDR1 is SGHKS and CDR2 YYEKEE (reference sequence). The ends lost 4 bases at V and 4 bases at J; junction bases unmatched: 6. Written as DNA, the CDR3 is TGTGCCAGCAGCCCGACAGGGGAATTCTATGGCTACACCTTC. It translates to CASSPTGEFYGYTF.

This clone was picked up a small number of times. The chain couples TRBV5-1 to TRBJ1-1; D is ambiguous. The ends were cut back, 6 bases at V and 5 bases at J, with 8 bases in the middle. This CDR3 spans 11 amino acids. CDR1 and CDR2 from the germline V gene are SGHRS and YFSETQ. For the CDR3, the DNA is TGCGCCAGCATCTCGAGGACTGAAGCTTTCTTT. Amino acid sequence: CASISRTEAFF.

This chain connects TRBV6-6 to TRBJ1-5, with D unclear. The germline V gene encodes CDR1 MNHNY and CDR2 SVGAGI (reference sequence). V lost 10 bases to trimming and J lost 7 bases, with 17 bases between them. This CDR3 is 13 amino acids long. CDR3 protein: CATLRALGQPQHF. CDR3 coding DNA: TGTGCCACCCTGAGGGCCCTGGGGCAGCCCCAGCATTTT.

The chain recombines TRBV10-1 with TRBJ2-3; possible D gene TRBD1, 6 bases. The CDR3 is 14 residues long. Per germline, CDR1 WNHNN and CDR2 SYGVQD (reference sequence). V shed 4 bases and J shed 0 bases, with 8 bases lying between them. DNA of the CDR3: TGCGCCAGCAGTGGGACAGACAGCACAGATACGCAGTATTTT. This gives the protein CASSGTDSTDTQYF.

The chain links TRBV19 to TRBJ2-7; 11 bases match TRBD1. V was clipped by 10 bases and J by 4 bases; unmatched bases: 3. There are 12 residues in the CDR3. CDR1 is LNHDA, CDR2 SQIVND, per germline (reference sequence). This chain's CDR3 is CATGQGAYEQYF. CDR3 DNA sequence: TGTGCCACTGGACAGGGGGCGTACGAGCAGTACTTC.

This clone was counted between two and nine times. At one of its ends the junction is not consistent with the germline gene, which may arise from a read error. J is TRBJ2-1 and V is TRBV7-7, with D hard to call. From germline, CDR1 is SSHAT and CDR2 FNYEAQ (reference sequence). The CDR3 is made up of 14 amino acids. The DNA for the CDR3 is TGTGCTAGCAGCCTCTCCACCCAGAACAATGAGCAGTTCTTC. Translating gives CASSLSTQNNEQFF. Variable domain in full (rest from reference TRBV7-7 and TRBJ2-1): GAGVSQSPRYKVTKRGQDVTLRCDPISSHATLYWYQQALGQGPEFLTYFNYEAQPDKSGLPSDRFSAERPEGSISTLTIQRTEQRDSAMYRCASSLSTQNNEQFFGPGTRLTVL.

The chain links TRBV10-3 to TRBJ1-3; possible D gene TRBD1, 6 bases. Germline V lookup: CDR1 ENHRY, CDR2 SYGVKD. The CDR3 sequence is 16 residues long. V lost 2 bases and J 4 bases, leaving 15 bases between the germline ends. The CDR3 sequence: CAISELPTGAGNTIYF. DNA for the CDR3: TGTGCCATCAGTGAGCTTCCGACAGGAGCCGGAAACACCATATATTTT.

V is TRBV6-6 and J is TRBJ2-1, with TRBD2 matching over 13 bases. The CDR3 runs 16 residues. V shed 1 base and J 7 bases; nucleotides not matched to a gene: 4. The germline V gene encodes CDR1 MNHNY and CDR2 SVGAGI (reference sequence). The CDR3 DNA is TGTGCCAGCAGTTACTTACTAGCGGGAGGGCTTAATGAGCAGTTCTTC. Encoded protein: CASSYLLAGGLNEQFF.

This chain connects TRBV29-1 to TRBJ2-7, with 12 bases fitting TRBD2. Germline CDR1 is SQVTM and CDR2 is ANQGSEA. The trim removed 7 bases at V and 7 bases at J, leaving 5 bases unmatched. CDR3 length equals 12 residues. In nucleotides, the CDR3 is TGCAGCGCCCGACTAGCGGGAGAGGAGCAGTACTTC. It codes for CSARLAGEEQYF.

This clone was observed a few times. The J gene is TRBJ1-5, the V gene TRBV27, with D possibly matching TRBD1 (6 bases). In germline, CDR1 is MNHEY, CDR2 SMNVEV (reference sequence). This CDR3 spans 17 amino acids. Trimming removed 5 bases at V and 4 bases at J, with 21 bases between. CDR3 sequence reads: CASSRLPGAQTNQPQHF. The CDR3 region has the DNA TGTGCCAGCAGTCGACTTCCAGGGGCCCAGACGAATCAGCCCCAGCATTTT.

The chain carries TRBV2 and TRBJ2-3; D not resolved. The CDR3 length is 14 residues. Germline CDR1 is SNHLY and CDR2 is FYNNEI. Trimming took 6 bases from V and 3 from J, leaving 13 bases between them. The CDR3 DNA is TGTGCCAGCAGACCGAGAGCGAGTACAGATACGCAGTATTTT. As protein: CASRPRASTDTQYF.

The chain is built from TRBV7-2 and TRBJ1-2; D is possibly TRBD1 (5 bases). V was cut by 1 base and J by 6 bases, with 15 bases left in between. Germline CDR1 SGHTA, CDR2 FQGNSA. The CDR3 loop spans 15 amino acids. CDR3 sequence (DNA): TGTGCCAGCAGCTTAGAGGAATGGGGGGGGAATGGCTACACCTTC. This encodes CASSLEEWGGNGYTF.

This chain uses TRBV2 with TRBJ2-3; TRBD2 matches at 11 bases. Trimming removed 7 bases from V and 0 bases from J; junction bases left unmatched: 3. Germline loops: CDR1 SNHLY, CDR2 FYNNEI. The CDR3 covers 15 residues. DNA for the CDR3: TGTGCCAGCAAGACTAGCGGGGCAAGCACAGATACGCAGTATTTT. This codes for CASKTSGASTDTQYF.

As for this clone: Compared with germline, one end of the junction differs, possibly owing to a read error. The chain has TRBV7-8 and TRBJ2-2; D uncertain. In germline, CDR1 is SGHVS, CDR2 FQNEAQ. The CDR3 contains 16 residues. This CDR3 is CANSIGRLVGTGELFF. CDR3 in DNA: TGTGCCAACAGCATAGGGCGTCTAGTTGGGACCGGGGAGCTGTTTTTT.

The chain combines TRBV7-9 with TRBJ1-2, with a weak D call TRBD1 (6 bases). Trimming stripped 8 bases from V and 12 bases from J, with 16 bases between. The CDR3 covers 11 residues. In germline, CDR1 is SEHNR, CDR2 FQNEAQ (reference sequence). The CDR3 spells CASAETDRNTF. The CDR3 DNA follows: TGTGCCAGCGCCGAGACGGACAGAAACACCTTC.

The V call is TRBV27, the J call TRBJ2-7; tentative D call: TRBD1 (6 bases). This CDR3 is 13 amino acids long. CDR1 and CDR2 (germline): MNHEY, SMNVEV (reference sequence). V was shortened by 2 bases and J by 3 bases, with 8 bases between the two germline ends. As DNA, the CDR3 is TGTGCCAGCAGTTTAGGCAGGGGCTACGAGCAGTACTTC. It translates to CASSLGRGYEQYF.

This clone was detected once. The rearrangement uses TRBV18 and TRBJ2-1; possible D gene TRBD2, 6 bases. The CDR3 consists of 13 residues. The germline V gene encodes CDR1 KGHSH and CDR2 LQKENI. Between the trimmed V and J ends, which lost 2 bases and 9 bases, there was a span of 11 bases. The chain's CDR3 is CASSPNDGSEQFF. For the CDR3, the DNA is TGTGCCAGCTCACCAAACGACGGGAGTGAGCAGTTCTTC.

The CDR3 nucleotides are TGTGCCAGCAGCGTTGACAGGGGGGACGGGGAGCTGTTTTTT. Translated: CASSVDRGDGELFF. The chain uses TRBV7-7 and TRBJ2-2; 9 bases are shared with TRBD1. J gave up 7 bases and V 5 bases, and 5 bases lay outside the gene matches. The germline V gene has CDR1 SSHAT and CDR2 FNYEAQ (reference sequence). CDR3 length: 14 residues. The full variable domain, rest sourced from reference TRBV7-7 and TRBJ2-2, is GAGVSQSPRYKVTKRGQDVTLRCDPISSHATLYWYQQALGQGPEFLTYFNYEAQPDKSGLPSDRFSAERPEGSISTLTIQRTEQRDSAMYRCASSVDRGDGELFFGEGSRLTVL.

The chain links TRBV18 to TRBJ1-1; weak D call: TRBD1 (6 bases). V dropped 2 bases and J dropped 2 bases, with 12 bases sitting between them. Germline V gene sequence: CDR1 KGHSH, CDR2 LQKENI. The CDR3 spans 15 residues. CDR3 nucleotides: TGTGCCAGCTCACCAGGACAGCGTTTAAACACTGAAGCTTTCTTT. Translation gives CASSPGQRLNTEAFF.

This chain connects TRBV5-6 to TRBJ1-5, with D perhaps matching TRBD1 (6 bases). V was cut by 1 base and J by 7 bases, with 12 bases left in between. The CDR3 covers 14 residues. Germline V gene lookup returns CDR1 SGHDT and CDR2 YYEEEE. Here the CDR3 reads CASSLSDRYQPQHF. The DNA for the CDR3 is TGTGCCAGCAGCTTGAGTGACAGGTACCAGCCCCAGCATTTT.

With regard to this clone: The same CDR3 is also encoded by other DNA sequences in this sample. V usage is TRBV4-1 and J usage is TRBJ2-5, with D possibly matching TRBD2 (5 bases). The CDR3 has 14 residues. In germline, CDR1 is MGHRA, CDR2 YSYEKL. V gave up 1 base and J gave up 2 bases, with 8 bases separating them. The DNA of the CDR3 is TGCGCCAGCAGCCAAGGGACGGGGCAAGAGACCCAGTACTTC. Protein: CASSQGTGQETQYF.

The chain employs TRBV9 and TRBJ1-1; TRBD1 agrees at 8 bases. The CDR3 length is 17 residues. J lost 0 bases, V lost 4 bases, and 11 bases had no gene match. Looked up from germline, CDR1 is SGDLS and CDR2 is YYNGEE. The CDR3 sequence: CASSLWTGLVVNTEAFF. The CDR3 DNA reads as TGTGCCAGCAGCCTTTGGACAGGGTTGGTAGTGAACACTGAAGCTTTCTTT.

This sequence joins TRBV5-4 and TRBJ1-2; 7 bases are a match to TRBD1. With V trimmed by 0 bases and J by 5 bases, 1 base remained unmatched. Germline values: CDR1 SGHNT, CDR2 YYREEE (reference sequence). The CDR3 contains 13 residues. The CDR3: CASSLAGGYGYTF. CDR3 sequence (DNA): TGTGCCAGCAGCTTGGCAGGGGGGTATGGCTACACCTTC.

The chain recombines TRBV6-5 with TRBJ2-1; TRBD2 matches 7 bases. Trimming took 7 bases from V and 2 from J; bases not matched to a gene: 5. The V gene's germline CDR1 is MNHEY and CDR2 SVGAGI. There are 14 residues in the CDR3. CDR3 amino acids: CASIASGPYNEQFF. The CDR3, as DNA: TGTGCCAGCATTGCTAGCGGTCCCTACAATGAGCAGTTCTTC.

V usage is TRBV5-1 and J usage is TRBJ2-3, with TRBD1 matching over 8 bases. CDR1 is SGHRS, CDR2 YFSETQ, per germline. This CDR3 is 15 amino acids long. V trimming: 0 bases; J trimming: 4 bases; junction bases outside the gene matches: 4. CDR3 sequence: CASSLGQGSADTQYF. The CDR3, as DNA: TGCGCCAGCAGCTTGGGACAGGGGAGCGCAGATACGCAGTATTTT.

The CDR3 protein is CASSQVSGAGANVLTF. Written as DNA, the CDR3 is TGTGCCAGCAGCCAAGTCTCAGGGGCTGGGGCCAACGTCCTGACTTTC. The chain uses TRBV4-2 and TRBJ2-6, with D possibly TRBD1 on 6 matching bases. The CDR3 is 16 residues long. The germline V gene has CDR1 LGHNA and CDR2 YNFKEQ. With 1 base removed from V and 2 bases from J, the gap between germline ends came to 9 bases.

V and J are TRBV19 and TRBJ2-7; D not certain. CDR3 size: 14 residues. CDR1 LNHDA and CDR2 SQIVND come from the germline V gene (reference sequence). Trimming took 5 bases from V and 7 from J, leaving 18 bases between them. CDR3 sequence: CASSPTFRSLEQYF. DNA of the CDR3: TGTGCCAGTAGTCCCACATTCCGATCCTTAGAGCAGTACTTC.